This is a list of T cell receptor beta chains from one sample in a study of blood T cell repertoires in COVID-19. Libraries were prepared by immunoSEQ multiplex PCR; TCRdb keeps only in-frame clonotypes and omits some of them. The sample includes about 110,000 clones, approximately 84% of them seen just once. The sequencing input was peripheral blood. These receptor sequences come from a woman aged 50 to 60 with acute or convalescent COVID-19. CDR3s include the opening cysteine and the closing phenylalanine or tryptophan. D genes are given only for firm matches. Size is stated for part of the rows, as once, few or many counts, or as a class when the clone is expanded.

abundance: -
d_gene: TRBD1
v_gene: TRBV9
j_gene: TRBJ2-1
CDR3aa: CASSVTHRGINEQFF
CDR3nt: TGTGCCAGCAGCGTGACACACAGGGGGATCAATGAGCAGTTCTTC

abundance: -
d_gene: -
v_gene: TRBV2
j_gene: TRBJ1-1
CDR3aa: CASSFTGFSEAFF
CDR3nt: TGTGCCAGCAGTTTCACAGGGTTCTCTGAAGCTTTCTTT

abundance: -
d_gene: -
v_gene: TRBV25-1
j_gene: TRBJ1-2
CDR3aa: CASSESGYGYTF
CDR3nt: TGTGCCAGCAGTGAATCGGGATATGGCTACACCTTC

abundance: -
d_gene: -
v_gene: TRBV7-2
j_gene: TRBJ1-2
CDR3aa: CASSSLASRANYGYTF
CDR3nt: TGTGCCAGCAGCTCCCTTGCGAGCAGGGCTAACTATGGCTACACCTTC

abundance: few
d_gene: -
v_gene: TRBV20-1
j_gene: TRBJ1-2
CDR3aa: CSASLPYGYTF
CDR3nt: TGCAGTGCTTCCCTACCGTATGGCTACACCTTC

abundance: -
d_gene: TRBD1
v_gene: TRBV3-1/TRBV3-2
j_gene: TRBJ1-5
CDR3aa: CASSQGFTGGTDQPQHF
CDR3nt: TGTGCCAGCAGCCAAGGTTTCACAGGGGGCACGGATCAGCCCCAGCATTTT

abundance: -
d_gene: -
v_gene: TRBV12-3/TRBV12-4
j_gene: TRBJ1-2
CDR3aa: CASTKQLLYGYTF
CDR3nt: TGTGCCAGCACCAAACAGCTCCTCTATGGCTACACCTTC

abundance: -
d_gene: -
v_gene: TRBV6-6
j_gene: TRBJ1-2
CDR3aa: CASGVANYGYTF
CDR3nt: TGTGCCAGCGGAGTCGCTAACTATGGCTACACCTTC

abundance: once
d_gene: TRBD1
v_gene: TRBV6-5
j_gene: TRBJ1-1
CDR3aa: CASGQGGGTEAFF
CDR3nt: TGTGCCAGTGGACAGGGAGGTGGCACTGAAGCTTTCTTT

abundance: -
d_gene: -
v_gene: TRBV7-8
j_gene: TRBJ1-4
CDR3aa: CASSLGGVGEKLFF
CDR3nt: TGTGCCAGCAGCTTGGGGGGGGTTGGGGAAAAACTGTTTTTT

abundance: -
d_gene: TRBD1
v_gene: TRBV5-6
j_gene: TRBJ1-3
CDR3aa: CASSPGTVSGNTIYF
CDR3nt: TGTGCCAGCAGCCCCGGGACAGTCTCTGGAAACACCATATATTTT

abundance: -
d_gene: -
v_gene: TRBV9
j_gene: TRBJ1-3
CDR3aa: CASRRGGGTGNTIYF
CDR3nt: TGTGCCAGCAGGAGGGGGGGCGGTACTGGAAACACCATATATTTT

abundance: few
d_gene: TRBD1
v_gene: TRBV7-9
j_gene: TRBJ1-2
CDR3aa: CASSLELTWDRRYGYTF
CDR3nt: TGTGCCAGCAGCTTAGAGTTAACTTGGGACAGGAGGTATGGCTACACCTTC

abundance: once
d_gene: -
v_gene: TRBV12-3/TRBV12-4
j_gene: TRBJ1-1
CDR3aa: CASSGMSGTEAFF
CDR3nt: TGTGCCAGCAGTGGCATGTCGGGTACTGAAGCTTTCTTT

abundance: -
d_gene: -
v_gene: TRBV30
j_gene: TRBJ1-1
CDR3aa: CAWSVRLGGTEAFF
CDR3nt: TGTGCCTGGAGTGTACGGTTAGGAGGCACTGAAGCTTTCTTT

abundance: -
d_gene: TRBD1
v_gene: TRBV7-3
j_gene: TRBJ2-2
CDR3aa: CASSLGQGAVTGELFF
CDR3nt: TGTGCCAGCAGCTTAGGACAGGGGGCGGTCACCGGGGAGCTGTTTTTT

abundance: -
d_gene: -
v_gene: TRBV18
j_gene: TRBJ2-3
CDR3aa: CASSPAADTDTQYF
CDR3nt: TGTGCCAGCTCACCCGCGGCCGACACAGATACGCAGTATTTT

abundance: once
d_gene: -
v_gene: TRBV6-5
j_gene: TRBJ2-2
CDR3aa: CASSRGGTNTGELFF
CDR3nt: TGTGCCAGCAGTCGGGGCGGGACCAACACCGGGGAGCTGTTTTTT

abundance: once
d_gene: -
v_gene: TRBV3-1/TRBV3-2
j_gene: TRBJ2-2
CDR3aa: CASSLWTSNTGELFF
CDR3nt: TGTGCCAGCAGCCTCTGGACTTCGAACACCGGGGAGCTGTTTTTT

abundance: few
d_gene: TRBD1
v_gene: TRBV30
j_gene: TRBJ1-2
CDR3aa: CAWSVPNRGSYGYTF
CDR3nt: TGTGCCTGGAGTGTACCCAACAGGGGATCCTATGGCTACACCTTC

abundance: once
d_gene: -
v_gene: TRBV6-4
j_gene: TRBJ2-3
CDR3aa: CASSDLFGSTDTQYF
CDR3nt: TGTGCCAGCAGTGACTTATTCGGTAGCACAGATACGCAGTATTTT

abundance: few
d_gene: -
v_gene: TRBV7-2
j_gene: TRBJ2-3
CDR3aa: CASSPVVFPTDTQYF
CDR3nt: TGTGCCAGCAGCCCCGTCGTATTTCCCACAGATACGCAGTATTTT

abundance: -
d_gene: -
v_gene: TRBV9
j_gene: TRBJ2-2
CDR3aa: CASSVDFISRELFF
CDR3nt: TGTGCCAGCAGCGTAGACTTCATAAGCCGGGAGCTGTTTTTT

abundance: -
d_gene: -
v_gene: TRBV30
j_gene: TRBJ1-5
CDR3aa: CAWSRGRTQIQPQHF
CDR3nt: TGTGCCTGGAGCAGGGGCCGAACCCAAATTCAGCCCCAGCATTTT

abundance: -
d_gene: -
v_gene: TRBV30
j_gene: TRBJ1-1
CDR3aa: CACSRRGEAFF
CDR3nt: TGTGCCTGTTCTCGACGGGGTGAAGCTTTCTTT

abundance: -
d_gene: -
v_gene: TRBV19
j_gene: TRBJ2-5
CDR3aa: CASSTTGRETQYF
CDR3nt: TGTGCCAGTAGTACTACAGGGAGAGAGACCCAGTACTTC

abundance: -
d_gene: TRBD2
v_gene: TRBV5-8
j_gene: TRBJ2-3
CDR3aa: CASSFWGLEHTDTQYF
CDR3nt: TGTGCCAGCAGCTTTTGGGGACTAGAACACACAGATACGCAGTATTTT

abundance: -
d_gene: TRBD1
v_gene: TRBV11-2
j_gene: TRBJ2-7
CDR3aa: CASSQDRWREYF
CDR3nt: TGTGCCAGCAGCCAGGACAGGTGGCGAGAGTACTTC

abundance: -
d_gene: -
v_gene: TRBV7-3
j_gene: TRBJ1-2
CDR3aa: CASSSYSGRTPYYTF
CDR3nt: TGTGCCAGCAGCTCCTACTCCGGGAGAACACCCTACTACACCTTC

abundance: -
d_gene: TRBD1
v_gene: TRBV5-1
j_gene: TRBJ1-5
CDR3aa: CASSLDPPTGGNQPQHF
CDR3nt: TGCGCCAGCAGCTTGGATCCCCCGACAGGGGGAAATCAGCCCCAGCATTTT

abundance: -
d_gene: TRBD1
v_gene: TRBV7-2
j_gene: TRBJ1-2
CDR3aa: CASSLQGAGAYGYTF
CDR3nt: TGTGCCAGCAGCTTACAGGGGGCGGGGGCCTATGGCTACACCTTC

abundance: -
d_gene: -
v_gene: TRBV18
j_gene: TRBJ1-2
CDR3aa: CASSPGQQGYGYTF
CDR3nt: TGTGCCAGCTCACCAGGACAACAGGGCTATGGCTACACCTTC

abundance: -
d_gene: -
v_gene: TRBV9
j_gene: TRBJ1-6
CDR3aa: CASSVDTIGNSPLHF
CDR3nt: TGTGCCAGCAGCGTAGATACGATCGGTAATTCACCCCTCCACTTT

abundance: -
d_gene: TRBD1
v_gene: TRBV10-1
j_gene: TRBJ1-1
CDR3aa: CASSDPGQGNTEAFF
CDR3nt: TGCGCCAGCAGTGACCCGGGACAGGGAAACACTGAAGCTTTCTTT

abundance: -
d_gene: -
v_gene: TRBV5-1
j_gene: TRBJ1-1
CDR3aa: CASSNYLNTEAFF
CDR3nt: TGCGCCAGCAGCAATTATTTGAACACTGAAGCTTTCTTT

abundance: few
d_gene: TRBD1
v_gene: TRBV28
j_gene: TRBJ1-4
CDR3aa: CASSLLQGGTTNEKLFF
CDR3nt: TGTGCCAGCAGTTTACTCCAGGGGGGTACGACTAATGAAAAACTGTTTTTT

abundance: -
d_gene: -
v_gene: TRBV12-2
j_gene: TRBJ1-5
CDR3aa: CASRFLDRTGINQPQHF
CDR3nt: TGTGCAAGTCGCTTCCTAGACCGGACAGGGATCAATCAGCCCCAGCATTTT

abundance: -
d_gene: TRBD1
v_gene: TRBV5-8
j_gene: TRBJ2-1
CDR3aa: CASSPFRGLSYNEQFF
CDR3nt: TGTGCCAGCAGCCCGTTCAGGGGGCTCTCCTACAATGAGCAGTTCTTC

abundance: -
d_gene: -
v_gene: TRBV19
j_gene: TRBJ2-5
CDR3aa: CASSTQGTQYF
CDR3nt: TGTGCCAGTAGTACCCAGGGGACCCAGTACTTC

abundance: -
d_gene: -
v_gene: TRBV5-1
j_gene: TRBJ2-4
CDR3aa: CASSPGLSDFGDIQYF
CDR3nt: TGCGCCAGCAGCCCCGGACTTTCGGATTTCGGAGACATTCAGTACTTC

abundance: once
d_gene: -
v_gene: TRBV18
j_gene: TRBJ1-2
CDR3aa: CASSSLTGPFNYGYTF
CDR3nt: TGTGCCAGCTCATCTTTGACAGGCCCATTTAACTATGGCTACACCTTC

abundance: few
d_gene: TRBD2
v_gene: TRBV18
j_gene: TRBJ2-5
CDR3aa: CASSPWDYKETQYF
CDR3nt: TGTGCCAGCTCACCATGGGACTACAAAGAGACCCAGTACTTC

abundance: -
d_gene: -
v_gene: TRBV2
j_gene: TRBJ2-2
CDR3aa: CASSESRQGTGPGELFF
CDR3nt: TGTGCCAGCAGTGAAAGCCGGCAGGGGACCGGCCCCGGGGAGCTGTTTTTT

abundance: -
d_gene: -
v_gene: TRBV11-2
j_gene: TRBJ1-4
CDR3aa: CASSVRPAANEKLFF
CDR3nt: TGTGCCAGCAGCGTTCGTCCGGCGGCTAATGAAAAACTGTTTTTT

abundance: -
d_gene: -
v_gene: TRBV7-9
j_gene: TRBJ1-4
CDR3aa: CASSLALAQRRNEKLFF
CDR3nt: TGTGCCAGCAGCTTAGCGCTCGCGCAGCGGCGTAATGAAAAACTGTTTTTT

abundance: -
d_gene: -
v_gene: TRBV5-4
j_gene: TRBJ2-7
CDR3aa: CASSLLGGGPHEQYF
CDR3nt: TGTGCCAGCAGCCTCCTCGGCGGGGGCCCCCACGAGCAGTACTTC

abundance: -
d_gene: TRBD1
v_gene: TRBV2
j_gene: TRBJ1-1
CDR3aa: CASIERQGGTEAFF
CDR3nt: TGTGCCAGCATAGAGAGACAGGGGGGGACTGAAGCTTTCTTT

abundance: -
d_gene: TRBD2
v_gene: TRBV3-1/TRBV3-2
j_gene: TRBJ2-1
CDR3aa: CASSQSLLAVPLGSEQFF
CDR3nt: TGTGCCAGCAGCCAATCTTTACTAGCGGTGCCCCTTGGGAGTGAGCAGTTCTTC

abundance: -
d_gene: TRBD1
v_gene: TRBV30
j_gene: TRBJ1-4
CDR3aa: CAWSDRGGKLFF
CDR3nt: TGTGCCTGGAGTGACAGGGGGGGAAAACTGTTTTTT

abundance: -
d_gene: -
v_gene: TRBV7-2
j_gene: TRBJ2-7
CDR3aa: CASSLVGATYEQYF
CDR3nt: TGTGCCAGCAGCTTAGTGGGCGCCACCTACGAGCAGTACTTC

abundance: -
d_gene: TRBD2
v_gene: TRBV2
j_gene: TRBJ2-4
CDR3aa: CASSEGASGGLNIQYF
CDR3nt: TGTGCCAGCAGTGAGGGGGCTAGCGGGGGCCTAAACATTCAGTACTTC